This T cell receptor beta chain was observed in a study of T cell responses to AZD1222 COVID-19 vaccine. Repertoires were generated with immunoSEQ multiplex PCR, while TCRdb's copy carries only in-frame clones and drops some. The repertoire holds about 94,000 clones, with roughly 90% as singletons. Losses at the gene ends were 2 bases for V and 8 bases for J; bases not matched to a gene: 4. Germline V gene lookup returns CDR1 LNHDA and CDR2 SQIVND (reference sequence). The CDR3 covers 13 residues. This sequence joins TRBV19 and TRBJ1-2, with 8 bases that match TRBD1. This specimen was peripheral blood, taken 28 days after the second AZD1222 dose. This clonotype originated in an adult who received the AZD1222 COVID-19 vaccine. CDR3 loop: CASSIQGAEGYTF. The DNA for the CDR3 is TGTGCCAGTAGTATACAGGGGGCTGAAGGCTACACCTTC.